This TCR beta chain was sequenced for a study of cytomegalovirus exposure and HLA in healthy donors. Whole-study context: For the 300 to 400 genotyped donors, roughly 80% fell within the Caucasian-associated ancestry cluster. Study-wide points: For most TCR beta V segments, an earlier analysis put the productive rate at about 90% or about 30% of the time. Most sequenced TCRs were rare (though some public TCRs occurred in many donors).

In germline, CDR1 is MNHNS, CDR2 SASEGT. Trimming at V came to 1 base and at J to 7 bases, leaving 5 bases not matched to a gene. There are 15 residues in the CDR3. The PCR contained 60 Vbeta and 13 Jbeta primers. Repertoires were generated with immunoSEQ multiplex PCR, while TCRdb's copy carries only in-frame clones and drops some. The sample carries about 94,000 clones, about four fifths recorded once. Concerning this clone: The antigen remains unidentified.

This clonotype was sampled from a woman between 40 and 55 years old in good health and CMV-seronegative. The chain employs TRBV6-1 and TRBJ2-7; TRBD1 matches 12 bases. Sequenced input: PBMCs. The CDR3 DNA reads TGTGCCAGCAGTGAAGTGGGACAGGGGGCTCGTGAGCAGTACTTC. Translated, it gives CASSEVGQGAREQYF.